These 10 T cell receptor beta chains came from one sample sequenced in a study of regulatory T cells in long-lasting Graves disease. As for time point: newly diagnosed GD, antithyroid drugs for less than 3 months. PBMC RNA was the source of the TCR library. Library construction for TCR beta used iRepertoire HTBI primers and Arm-PCR of CDR3 regions. TCRdb reprocessed the multiplex PCR reads via MiXCR and lists one record per CDR3 protein. The sample shows around 500,000 distinct CDR3 sequences, more than 15% of them seen only once. This sample also appeared in a second study, on T cells in Graves' hyperthyroidism and ophthalmopathy.

The starting material was peripheral blood mononuclear cells (PBMCs), obtained at new diagnosis, from a patient treated with antithyroid drugs. All receptors come from a woman aged 35 to 59 with Graves disease.

This clonotype was detected many times. This chain links TRBV2 with TRBJ1-2; 8 nucleotides agree with TRBD1. This CDR3 has 11 residues. Germline trimming cut 11 bases from V and 7 bases from J; bases unmatched to any gene: 6. The germline V gene has CDR1 SNHLY and CDR2 FYNNEI. CDR3 nucleotide sequence: TGTGCCGGCCAGGGGGCGCTTGGCTACACCTTC. Translated: CAGQGALGYTF.

The chain has TRBV19 and TRBJ1-2, with 8 positions matching TRBD1. Losses at the gene ends were 6 bases for V and 2 bases for J; bases not matched to a gene: 5. Germline loops: CDR1 LNHDA, CDR2 SQIVND (reference sequence). The CDR3 runs 14 residues. CDR3 nucleotides: TGTGCCAGTAGGACCGGACAGGGAAACTATGGCTACACCTTC. It translates to CASRTGQGNYGYTF.

On this clonotype itself: A much larger clone lies one base from this, so it may be a read error. The chain recombines TRBV7-9 with TRBJ2-1; 9 bases fit TRBD2. J was trimmed by 8 bases and V by 5 bases; bases with no gene match: 10. Germline V CDR1 and CDR2: SEHNR, FQNEAQ (reference sequence). The CDR3 covers 15 residues. The CDR3 DNA is TGTGCCAGCAGCCTCCAGAGCGGGGGGTACTATGAGCAGTTCTTC. This encodes CASSLQSGGYYEQFF.

In this sample, this clonotype turned up many times. The CDR3 DNA sequence: TGTGCCAGCAGCGTCGACGGAATTAGCAATCAGCCCCAGCATTTT. This sequence encodes CASSVDGISNQPQHF. The rearrangement links TRBV28 to TRBJ1-5; no firm D call. The CDR3 loop spans 15 amino acids. V dropped 6 bases and J dropped 0 bases, with 12 bases sitting between them. Germline CDR1 MDHEN, CDR2 SYDVKM. Supplemented by reference TRBV28 and TRBJ1-5, the full variable domain reads DVKVTQSSRYLVKRTGEKVFLECVQDMDHENMFWYRQDPGLGLRLIYFSYDVKMKEKGDIPEGYSVSREKKERFSLILESASTNQTSMYLCASSVDGISNQPQHFGDGTRLSIL.

This clonotype was recorded a few times. The chain employs TRBV27 and TRBJ2-4; no definite D call. Trimming left V 0 bases short and J 4 bases short, with 10 bases between. Germline V gives CDR1 MNHEY, CDR2 SMNVEV (reference sequence). This CDR3 is built from 15 residues. The CDR3 nucleotides read TGTGCCAGCAGTTTATCATGGGCCGGGAAAAACATTCAGTACTTC. It yields the protein CASSLSWAGKNIQYF.

This clonotype was seen only a few times. The gene calls are TRBV5-5 and TRBJ2-3, with D maybe TRBD2 (6 bases). Trimming removed 5 bases at V and 4 bases at J, with 17 bases between. The CDR3 is 15 residues long. The germline gives CDR1 SGHKS, CDR2 YYEKEE (reference sequence). CDR3 residues: CASRRGGKDPDTQYF. DNA of the CDR3: TGTGCCAGCAGACGTGGGGGGAAGGACCCAGATACGCAGTATTTT.

CDR3 protein: CASSIGGTQETQYF. The CDR3 DNA is TGCGCCAGCAGTATAGGCGGGACTCAAGAGACCCAGTACTTC. This chain connects TRBV5-1 to TRBJ2-5; perhaps TRBD2 as D (6 bases). This CDR3 has 14 residues. Germline V CDR1 and CDR2: SGHRS, YFSETQ. The V end was cut by 5 bases, the J end by 2 bases, with 13 bases between.

The sample holds many counts of this clonotype. The chain uses TRBV12-3 or TRBV12-4 and TRBJ1-1; D is undetermined. With 5 bases removed from V and 1 base from J, the gap between germline ends came to 11 bases. The CDR3 has 14 amino acids. The CDR3 protein is CASSTRVPNTEAFF. CDR3 DNA: TGTGCCAGCAGTACCCGAGTCCCGAACACTGAAGCTTTCTTT.

The chain links TRBV9 to TRBJ2-7, with TRBD2 matching over 8 bases. Germline CDR1 SGDLS, CDR2 YYNGEE. The CDR3 covers 15 residues. V dropped 4 bases and J dropped 2; count of bases not matched to a gene: 8. The CDR3 loop is CASSPRTSRAYEQYF. The CDR3 region has the DNA TGTGCCAGCAGCCCCAGGACTAGCAGAGCCTACGAGCAGTACTTC.

This clonotype was picked up many times. V is TRBV7-3 and J is TRBJ2-2; 10 nucleotides align to TRBD1. The CDR3 has 16 residues. V shed 1 base, J shed 5 bases, and the junction held 4 bases outside the gene matches. Germline V gene data show CDR1 as SGHTA and CDR2 as FQGTGA. CDR3 amino acids: CASSLRDRGITGELFF. The CDR3 DNA reads TGTGCCAGCAGCTTAAGGGACAGGGGAATAACCGGGGAGCTGTTTTTT.